This T cell receptor (beta chain) is drawn from a study of T cells in Graves' hyperthyroidism and ophthalmopathy. Whole-study findings and limits: A model of 13 V-J features distinguished ophthalmopathy from stable hyperthyroidism.

This clonotype showed up just a few times. Its antigen is currently unknown. TCR beta CDR3 regions were amplified from RNA transcripts. Initially, a first-round RT-PCR of the TCR CDR3 employed the HTBI primer set. MiXCR was run by TCRdb on the multiplex PCR reads, yielding one entry per CDR3 protein. The sample lists about 400,000 distinct CDR3 sequences; about 15% were seen once. Germline loops: CDR1 SGHTA, CDR2 FQGTGA. The V end lost 5 bases, the J end lost 7 bases, and 12 bases lay between the germline ends. This CDR3 has 13 amino acids. Any symptoms of ophthalmopathy came after the first hyperthyroidism diagnosis, from which the blood sample dates.

The V call is TRBV7-3, the J call TRBJ2-1; TRBD1 might be the D (6 bases). Sequenced sample: blood. The TCR comes from a woman aged 18-35 years with Graves' hyperthyroidism that later progressed to Graves' ophthalmopathy. The CDR3 DNA sequence: TGTGCCAGCAGCCCTCAGGGGTTGAATGAGCAGTTCTTC. Translated, it gives CASSPQGLNEQFF.